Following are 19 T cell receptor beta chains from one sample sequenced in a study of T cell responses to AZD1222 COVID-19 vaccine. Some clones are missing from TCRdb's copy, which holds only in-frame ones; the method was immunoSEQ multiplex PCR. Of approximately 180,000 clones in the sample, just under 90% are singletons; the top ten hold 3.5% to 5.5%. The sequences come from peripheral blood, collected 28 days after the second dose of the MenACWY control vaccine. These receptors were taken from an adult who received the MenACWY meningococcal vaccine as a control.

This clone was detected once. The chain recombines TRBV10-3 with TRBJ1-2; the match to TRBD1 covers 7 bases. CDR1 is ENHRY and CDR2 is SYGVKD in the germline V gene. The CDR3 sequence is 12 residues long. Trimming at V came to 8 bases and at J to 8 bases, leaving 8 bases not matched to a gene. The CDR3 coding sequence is TGTGCCATCGGACAGGATGCGGCAGGCTACACCTTC. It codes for CAIGQDAAGYTF.

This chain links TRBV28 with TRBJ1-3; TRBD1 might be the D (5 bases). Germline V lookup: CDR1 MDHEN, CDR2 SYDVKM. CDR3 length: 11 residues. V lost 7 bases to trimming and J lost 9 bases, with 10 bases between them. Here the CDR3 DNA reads TGTGCCAGCAATGGGAGGGGCACCATATATTTT. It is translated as CASNGRGTIYF.

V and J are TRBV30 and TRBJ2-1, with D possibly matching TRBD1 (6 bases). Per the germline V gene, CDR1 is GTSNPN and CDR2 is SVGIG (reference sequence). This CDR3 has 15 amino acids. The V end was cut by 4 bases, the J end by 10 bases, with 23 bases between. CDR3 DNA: TGTGCCTGGAAACGACGGGACATGGGCCTGAAGGAGCAGTTCTTC. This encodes CAWKRRDMGLKEQFF.

CDR3 sequence (DNA): TGCAGTGCTAGTCTTAACGCAGGGGATGGCTACACCTTC. It codes for CSASLNAGDGYTF. The rearrangement uses TRBV20-1 and TRBJ1-2; perhaps TRBD1 as D (6 bases). This CDR3 contains 13 residues. From germline, CDR1 is DFQATT and CDR2 SNEGSKA (reference sequence). Trimming took off 3 bases at V and 6 bases at J, with 14 bases between the two ends.

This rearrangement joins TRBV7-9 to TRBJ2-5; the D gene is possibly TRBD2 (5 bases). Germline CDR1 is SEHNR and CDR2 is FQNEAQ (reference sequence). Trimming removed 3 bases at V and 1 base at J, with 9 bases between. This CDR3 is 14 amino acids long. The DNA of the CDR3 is TGTGCCAGCAGCTTCACTAGGACCCAAGAGACCCAGTACTTC. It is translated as CASSFTRTQETQYF. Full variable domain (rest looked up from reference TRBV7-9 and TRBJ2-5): DTGVSQNPRHKITKRGQNVTFRCDPISEHNRLYWYRQTLGQGPEFLTYFQNEAQLEKSRLLSDRFSAERPKGSFSTLEIQRTEQGDSAMYLCASSFTRTQETQYFGPGTRLLVL.

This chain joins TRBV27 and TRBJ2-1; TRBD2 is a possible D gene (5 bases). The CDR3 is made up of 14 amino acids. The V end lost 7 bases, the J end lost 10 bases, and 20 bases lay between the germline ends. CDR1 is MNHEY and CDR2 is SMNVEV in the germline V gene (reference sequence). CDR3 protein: CASNNRVRTGEQFF. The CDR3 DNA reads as TGTGCCAGCAATAATAGGGTCCGGACGGGAGAGCAGTTCTTC.

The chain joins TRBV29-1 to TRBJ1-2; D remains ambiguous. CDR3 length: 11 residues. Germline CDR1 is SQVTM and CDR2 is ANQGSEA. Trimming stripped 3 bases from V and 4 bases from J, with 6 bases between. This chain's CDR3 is CSVEGFYGYTF. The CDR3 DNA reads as TGCAGCGTTGAGGGGTTCTATGGCTACACCTTC.

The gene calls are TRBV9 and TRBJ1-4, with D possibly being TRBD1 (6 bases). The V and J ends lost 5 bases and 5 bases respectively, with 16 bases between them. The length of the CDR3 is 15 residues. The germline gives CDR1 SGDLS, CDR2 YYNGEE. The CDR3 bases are TGTGCCAGCAGTGCCCCGGGACAAGGAAATGAAAAACTGTTTTTT. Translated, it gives CASSAPGQGNEKLFF.

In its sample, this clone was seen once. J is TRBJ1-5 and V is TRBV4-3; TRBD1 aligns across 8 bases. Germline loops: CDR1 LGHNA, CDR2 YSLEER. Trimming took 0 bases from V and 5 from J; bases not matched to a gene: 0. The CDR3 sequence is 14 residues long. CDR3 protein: CASSQDRGHQPQHF. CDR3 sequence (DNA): TGCGCCAGCAGCCAAGACAGGGGGCATCAGCCCCAGCATTTT.

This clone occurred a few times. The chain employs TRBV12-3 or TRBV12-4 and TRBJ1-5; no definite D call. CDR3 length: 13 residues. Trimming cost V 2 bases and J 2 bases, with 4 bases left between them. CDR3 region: CASSLLGNQPQHF. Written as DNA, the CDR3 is TGTGCCAGCAGTTTATTAGGCAATCAGCCCCAGCATTTT.

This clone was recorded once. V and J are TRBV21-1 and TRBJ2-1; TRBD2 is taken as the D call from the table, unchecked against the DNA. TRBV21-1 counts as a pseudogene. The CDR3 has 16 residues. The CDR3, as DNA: TGTGCCAGCAGCAAAGGCGTCCACCGAGCCTACAATGAGCAGTTCTTC. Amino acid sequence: CASSKGVHRAYNEQFF.

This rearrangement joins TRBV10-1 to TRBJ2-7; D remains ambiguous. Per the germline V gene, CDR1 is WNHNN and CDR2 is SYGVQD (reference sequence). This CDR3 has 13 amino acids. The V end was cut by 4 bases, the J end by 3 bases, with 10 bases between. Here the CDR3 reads CASSGTPYYEQYF. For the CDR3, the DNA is TGCGCCAGCAGTGGGACCCCCTACTACGAGCAGTACTTC.

The CDR3 DNA follows: TGTGCCAGCAGCGTAGCATGGACGGGGATCGGAAACACCATATATTTT. Protein: CASSVAWTGIGNTIYF. This chain links TRBV9 with TRBJ1-3; D is unclear. The V end lost 0 bases, the J end lost 4 bases, and 14 bases lay between the germline ends. The CDR3 is 16 residues long. Germline V gene data show CDR1 as SGDLS and CDR2 as YYNGEE.

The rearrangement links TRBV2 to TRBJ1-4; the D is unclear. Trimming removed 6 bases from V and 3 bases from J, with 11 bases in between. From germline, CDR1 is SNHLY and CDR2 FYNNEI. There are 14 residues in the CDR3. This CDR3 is CASRIEGANEKLFF. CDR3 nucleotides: TGTGCCAGCAGGATTGAGGGCGCTAATGAAAAACTGTTTTTT.

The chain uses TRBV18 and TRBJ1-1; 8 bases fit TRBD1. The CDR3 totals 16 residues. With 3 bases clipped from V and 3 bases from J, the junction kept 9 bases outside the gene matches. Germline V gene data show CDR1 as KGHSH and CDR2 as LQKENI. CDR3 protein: CASSPYLGQGDTEAFF. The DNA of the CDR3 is TGTGCCAGCTCACCTTACCTCGGACAGGGAGACACTGAAGCTTTCTTT.

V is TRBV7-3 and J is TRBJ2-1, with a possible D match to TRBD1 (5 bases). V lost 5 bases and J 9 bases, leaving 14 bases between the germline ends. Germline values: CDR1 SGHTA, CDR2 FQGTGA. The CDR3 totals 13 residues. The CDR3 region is CASSAYTQGEQFF. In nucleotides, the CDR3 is TGTGCCAGCAGCGCTTATACCCAGGGTGAGCAGTTCTTC.

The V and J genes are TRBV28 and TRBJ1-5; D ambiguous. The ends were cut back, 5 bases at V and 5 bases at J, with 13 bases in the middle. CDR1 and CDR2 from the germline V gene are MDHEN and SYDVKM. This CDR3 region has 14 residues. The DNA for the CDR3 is TGTGCCAGCAGTACTGGACCCCGGGATCAGCCCCAGCATTTT. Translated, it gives CASSTGPRDQPQHF.

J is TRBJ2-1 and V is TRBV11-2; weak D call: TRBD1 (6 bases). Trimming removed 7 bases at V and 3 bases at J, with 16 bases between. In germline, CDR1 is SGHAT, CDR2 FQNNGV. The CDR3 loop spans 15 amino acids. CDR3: CASKPMRGFYNEQFF. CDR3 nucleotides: TGTGCCAGCAAACCCATGAGGGGGTTCTACAATGAGCAGTTCTTC.

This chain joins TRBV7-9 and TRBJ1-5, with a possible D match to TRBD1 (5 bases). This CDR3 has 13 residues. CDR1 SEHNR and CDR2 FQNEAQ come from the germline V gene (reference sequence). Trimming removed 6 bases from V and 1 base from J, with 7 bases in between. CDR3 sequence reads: CASSRDSNQPQHF. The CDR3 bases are TGTGCCAGCAGTAGGGACAGCAATCAGCCCCAGCATTTT.